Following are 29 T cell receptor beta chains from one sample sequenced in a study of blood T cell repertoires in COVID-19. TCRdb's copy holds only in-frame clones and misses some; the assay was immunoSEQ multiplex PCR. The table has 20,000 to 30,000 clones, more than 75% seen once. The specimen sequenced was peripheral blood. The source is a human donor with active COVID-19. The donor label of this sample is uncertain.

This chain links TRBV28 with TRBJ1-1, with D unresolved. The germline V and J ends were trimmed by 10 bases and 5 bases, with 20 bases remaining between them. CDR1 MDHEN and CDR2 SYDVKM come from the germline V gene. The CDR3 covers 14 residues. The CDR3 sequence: CAINTATTGTEAFF. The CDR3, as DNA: TGTGCCATCAATACTGCTACAACCGGGACTGAAGCTTTCTTT. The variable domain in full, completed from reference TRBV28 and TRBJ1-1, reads DVKVTQSSRYLVKRTGEKVFLECVQDMDHENMFWYRQDPGLGLRLIYFSYDVKMKEKGDIPEGYSVSREKKERFSLILESASTNQTSMYLCAINTATTGTEAFFGQGTRLTVV.

The CDR3 protein is CASSYSGGATNEKLFF. In DNA, the CDR3 is TGTGCCAGCAGTTACTCGGGAGGGGCGACTAATGAAAAACTGTTTTTT. The chain couples TRBV6-5 to TRBJ1-4; TRBD1 might be the D (5 bases). Germline assignment: CDR1 MNHEY and CDR2 SVGAGI. V lost 0 bases and J lost 2, with 10 bases in between. The CDR3 extends over 16 amino acids.

CDR3 DNA: TGTGCCAGCCGCGCTTCTAGCGACCCCTACAATGAGCAGTTCTTC. Amino acids: CASRASSDPYNEQFF. The chain recombines TRBV19 with TRBJ2-1, with a possible D match to TRBD2 (6 bases). The CDR3 sequence is 15 residues long. V was trimmed by 9 bases and J by 2 bases, leaving 17 bases between them. Germline-derived CDR1 and CDR2 are LNHDA and SQIVND (reference sequence). Complete variable domain (other parts from reference TRBV19 and TRBJ2-1): DGGITQSPKYLFRKEGQNVTLSCEQNLNHDAMYWYRQDPGQGLRLIYYSQIVNDFQKGDIAEGYSVSREKKESFPLTVTSAQKNPTAFYLCASRASSDPYNEQFFGPGTRLTVL.

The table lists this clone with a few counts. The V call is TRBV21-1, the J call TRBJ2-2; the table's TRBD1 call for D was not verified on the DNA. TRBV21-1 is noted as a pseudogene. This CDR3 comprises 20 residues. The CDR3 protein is CASRGRDRGRKRPDTGELFF. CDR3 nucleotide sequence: TGTGCCAGCAGAGGCCGGGACAGGGGGCGAAAGCGTCCGGACACCGGGGAGCTGTTTTTT.

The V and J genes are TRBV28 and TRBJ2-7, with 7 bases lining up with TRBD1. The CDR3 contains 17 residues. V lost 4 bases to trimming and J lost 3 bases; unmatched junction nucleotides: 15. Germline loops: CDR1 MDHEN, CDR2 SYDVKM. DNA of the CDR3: TGTGCCAGCAGTTGGGGGACAGTCACAGGAGGCGACTACGAGCAGTACTTC. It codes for CASSWGTVTGGDYEQYF.

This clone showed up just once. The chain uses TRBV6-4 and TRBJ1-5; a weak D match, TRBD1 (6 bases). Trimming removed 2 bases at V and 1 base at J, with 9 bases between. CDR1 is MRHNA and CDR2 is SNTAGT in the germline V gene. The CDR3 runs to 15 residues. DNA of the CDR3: TGTGCCAGCAGTGACCTCAGGGGCAGCAATCAGCCCCAGCATTTT. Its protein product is CASSDLRGSNQPQHF.

CDR3 protein: CASSQGLAGEYNEQFF. The CDR3 bases are TGTGCCAGCAGTCAGGGACTAGCGGGGGAATACAATGAGCAGTTCTTC. This chain links TRBV25-1 with TRBJ2-1; 14 bases align to TRBD2. Germline CDR1 reads MGHDK; CDR2 reads SYGVNS. The CDR3 length is 16 residues. J gave up 4 bases and V 5 bases, and 4 bases lay outside the gene matches. Looking up the rest from reference TRBV25-1 and TRBJ2-1 gives the full variable domain: EADIYQTPRYLVIGTGKKITLECSQTMGHDKMYWYQQDPGMELHLIHYSYGVNSTEKGDLSSESTVSRIRTEHFPLTLESARPSHTSQYLCASSQGLAGEYNEQFFGPGTRLTVL.

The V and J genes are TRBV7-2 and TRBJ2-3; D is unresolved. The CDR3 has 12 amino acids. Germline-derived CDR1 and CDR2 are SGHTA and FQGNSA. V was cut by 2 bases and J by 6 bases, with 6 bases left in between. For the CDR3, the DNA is TGTGCCAGCAGCTTAACCGGGGATACGCAGTATTTT. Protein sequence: CASSLTGDTQYF.

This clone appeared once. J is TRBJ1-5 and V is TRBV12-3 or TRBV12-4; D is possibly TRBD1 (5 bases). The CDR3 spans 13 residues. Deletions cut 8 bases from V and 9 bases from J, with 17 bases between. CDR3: CASGTGGSGPQHF. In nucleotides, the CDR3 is TGTGCCAGCGGTACGGGGGGGTCCGGGCCCCAGCATTTT.

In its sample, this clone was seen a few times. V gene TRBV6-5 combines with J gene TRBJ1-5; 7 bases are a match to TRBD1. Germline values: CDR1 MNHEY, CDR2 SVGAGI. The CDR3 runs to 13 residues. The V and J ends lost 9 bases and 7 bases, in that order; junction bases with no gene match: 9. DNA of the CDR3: TGTGCCAGTCGGGGGACAGATGGACAGCCCCAGCATTTT. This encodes CASRGTDGQPQHF.

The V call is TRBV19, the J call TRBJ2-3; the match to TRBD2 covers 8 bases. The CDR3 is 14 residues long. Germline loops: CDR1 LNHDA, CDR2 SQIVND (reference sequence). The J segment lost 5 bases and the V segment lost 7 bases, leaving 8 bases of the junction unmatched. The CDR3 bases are TGTGCCAGTACTGACGGGGGGGCAAAAGATACGCAGTATTTT. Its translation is CASTDGGAKDTQYF.

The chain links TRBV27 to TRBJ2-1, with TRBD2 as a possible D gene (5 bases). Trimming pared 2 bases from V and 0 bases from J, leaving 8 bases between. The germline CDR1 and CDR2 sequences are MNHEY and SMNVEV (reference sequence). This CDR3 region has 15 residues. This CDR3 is CASSLDYVSYNEQFF. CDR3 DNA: TGTGCCAGCAGTTTAGACTATGTCTCCTACAATGAGCAGTTCTTC.

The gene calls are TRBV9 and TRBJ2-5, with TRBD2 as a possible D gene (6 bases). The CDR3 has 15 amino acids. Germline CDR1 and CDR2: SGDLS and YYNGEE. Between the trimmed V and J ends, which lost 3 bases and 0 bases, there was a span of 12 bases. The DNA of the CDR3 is TGTGCCAGCAGCGAGGACTACTGGTACCAAGAGACCCAGTACTTC. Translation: CASSEDYWYQETQYF.

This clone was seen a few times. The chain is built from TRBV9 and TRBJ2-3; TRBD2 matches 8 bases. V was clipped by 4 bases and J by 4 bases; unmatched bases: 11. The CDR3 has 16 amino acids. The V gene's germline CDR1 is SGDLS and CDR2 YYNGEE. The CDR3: CASSLTSGQSSDTQYF. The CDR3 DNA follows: TGTGCCAGCAGCCTAACTAGCGGTCAGAGTTCAGATACGCAGTATTTT.

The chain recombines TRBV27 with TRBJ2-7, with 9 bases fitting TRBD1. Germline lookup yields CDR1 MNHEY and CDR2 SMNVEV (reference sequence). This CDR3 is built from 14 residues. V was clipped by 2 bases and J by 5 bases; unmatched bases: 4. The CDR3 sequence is CASSLRDRDDEQYF. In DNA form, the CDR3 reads TGTGCCAGCAGTTTACGGGACAGGGATGACGAGCAGTACTTC.

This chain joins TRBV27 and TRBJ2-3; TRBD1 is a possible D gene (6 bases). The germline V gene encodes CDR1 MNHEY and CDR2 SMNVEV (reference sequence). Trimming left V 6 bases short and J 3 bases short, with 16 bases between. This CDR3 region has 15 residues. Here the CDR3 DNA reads TGTGCCAGCAGCCCACAGGGTATACGGACAGATACGCAGTATTTT. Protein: CASSPQGIRTDTQYF.

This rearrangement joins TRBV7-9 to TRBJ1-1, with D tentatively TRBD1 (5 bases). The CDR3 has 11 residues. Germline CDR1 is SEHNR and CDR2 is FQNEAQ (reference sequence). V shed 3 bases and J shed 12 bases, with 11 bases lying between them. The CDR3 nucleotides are TGTGCCAGCAGCTTTGGGGCCATAACTTTCTTT. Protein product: CASSFGAITFF.

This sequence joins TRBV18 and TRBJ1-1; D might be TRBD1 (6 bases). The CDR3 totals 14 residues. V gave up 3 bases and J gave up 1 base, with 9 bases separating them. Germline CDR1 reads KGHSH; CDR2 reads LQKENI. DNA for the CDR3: TGTGCCAGCTCACCGGACAGACCGAACACTGAAGCTTTCTTT. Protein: CASSPDRPNTEAFF.

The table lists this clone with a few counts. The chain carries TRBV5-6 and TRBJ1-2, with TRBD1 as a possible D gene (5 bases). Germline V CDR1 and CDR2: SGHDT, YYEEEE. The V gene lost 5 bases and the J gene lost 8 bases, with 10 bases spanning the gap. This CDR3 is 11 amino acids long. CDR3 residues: CASSSRGGYTF. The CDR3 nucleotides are TGTGCCAGCAGTTCTCGGGGGGGCTACACCTTC.

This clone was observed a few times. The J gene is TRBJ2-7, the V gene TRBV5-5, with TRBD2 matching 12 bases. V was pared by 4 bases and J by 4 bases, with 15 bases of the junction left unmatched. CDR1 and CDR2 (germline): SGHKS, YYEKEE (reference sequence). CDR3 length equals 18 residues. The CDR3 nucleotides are TGTGCCAGCAGCCTCGGTCTAGCGGGAGGGCCGAAGGGGTACGAGCAGTACTTC. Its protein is CASSLGLAGGPKGYEQYF.

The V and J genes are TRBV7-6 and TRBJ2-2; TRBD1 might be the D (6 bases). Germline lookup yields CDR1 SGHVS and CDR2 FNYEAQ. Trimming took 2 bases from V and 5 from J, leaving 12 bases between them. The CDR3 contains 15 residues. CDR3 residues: CASSLIQGGTGELFF. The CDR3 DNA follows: TGTGCCAGCAGCTTAATACAGGGCGGAACCGGGGAGCTGTTTTTT.

In DNA form, the CDR3 reads TGTGCCAGCAATGGAAGGGGCACTGAAGCTTTCTTT. Translated, it gives CASNGRGTEAFF. The rearrangement joins TRBV14 to TRBJ1-1, with TRBD1 as a possible D gene (5 bases). The CDR3 contains 12 residues. Trimming took 7 bases from V and 4 from J, leaving 10 bases between them. CDR1 SGHDN and CDR2 FVKESK come from the germline V gene.

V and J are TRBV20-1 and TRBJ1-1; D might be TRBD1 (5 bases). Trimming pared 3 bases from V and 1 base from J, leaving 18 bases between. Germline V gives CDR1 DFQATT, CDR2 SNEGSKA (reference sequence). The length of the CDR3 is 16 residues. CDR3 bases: TGCAGTGCTAGTGTTTATGAGGCCAGGGCGAACACTGAAGCTTTCTTT. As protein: CSASVYEARANTEAFF.

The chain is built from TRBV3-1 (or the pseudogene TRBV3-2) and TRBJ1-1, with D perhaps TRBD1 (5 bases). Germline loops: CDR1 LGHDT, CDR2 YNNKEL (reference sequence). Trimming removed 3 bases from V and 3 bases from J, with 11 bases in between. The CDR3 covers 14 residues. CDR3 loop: CASSHLGGDTEAFF. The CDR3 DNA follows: TGTGCCAGCAGCCATTTGGGGGGGGACACTGAAGCTTTCTTT.

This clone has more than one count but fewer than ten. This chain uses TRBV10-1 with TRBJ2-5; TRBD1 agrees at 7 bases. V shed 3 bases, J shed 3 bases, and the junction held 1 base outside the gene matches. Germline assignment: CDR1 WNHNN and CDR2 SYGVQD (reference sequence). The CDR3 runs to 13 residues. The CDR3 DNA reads TGCGCCAGCAGTGAAACAGGGGAAGAGACCCAGTACTTC. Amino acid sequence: CASSETGEETQYF.

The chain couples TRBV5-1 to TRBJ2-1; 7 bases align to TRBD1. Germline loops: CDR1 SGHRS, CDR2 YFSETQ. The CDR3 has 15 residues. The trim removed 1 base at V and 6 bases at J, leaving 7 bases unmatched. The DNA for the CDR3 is TGCGCCAGCAGCTTGCAGACAGGGTCCGGCAATGAGCAGTTCTTC. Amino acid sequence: CASSLQTGSGNEQFF.

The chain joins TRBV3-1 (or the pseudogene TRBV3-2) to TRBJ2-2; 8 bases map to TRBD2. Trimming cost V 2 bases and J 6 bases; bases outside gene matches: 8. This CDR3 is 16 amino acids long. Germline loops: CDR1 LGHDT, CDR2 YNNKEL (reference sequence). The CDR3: CASSQSPGLVPGELFF. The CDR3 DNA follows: TGTGCCAGCAGCCAAAGCCCGGGACTAGTTCCCGGGGAGCTGTTTTTT.

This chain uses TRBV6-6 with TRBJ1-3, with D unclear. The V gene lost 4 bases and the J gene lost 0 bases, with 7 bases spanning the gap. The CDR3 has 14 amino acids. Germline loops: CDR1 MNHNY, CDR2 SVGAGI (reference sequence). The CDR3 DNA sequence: TGTGCCAGCAGTTTTGGGAGCTCTGGAAACACCATATATTTT. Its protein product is CASSFGSSGNTIYF.

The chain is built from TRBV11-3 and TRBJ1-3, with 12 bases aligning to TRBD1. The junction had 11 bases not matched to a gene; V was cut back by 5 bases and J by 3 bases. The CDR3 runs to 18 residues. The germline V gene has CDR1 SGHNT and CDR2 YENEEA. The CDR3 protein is CASSRTTGQGARGNTIYF. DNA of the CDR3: TGTGCCAGCAGCCGGACGACGGGACAGGGGGCGCGTGGAAACACCATATATTTT.